One sample yielded the 27 T cell receptor beta chains listed below, sequenced in a study of blood T cell repertoires in COVID-19. Repertoires were generated with immunoSEQ multiplex PCR, while TCRdb's copy carries only in-frame clones and drops some. The profile shows more than 300,000 clones, roughly 89% of them singletons. Source material: PBMCs or T cells enriched from blood (not recorded which). These receptors came from a woman in her 30s who had recovered from COVID-19.

The chain is built from TRBV11-2 and TRBJ2-5; 13 nucleotides match TRBD2. V lost 6 bases and J lost 1; bases outside the gene matches: 5. The CDR3 totals 16 residues. The germline V gene encodes CDR1 SGHAT and CDR2 FQNNGV. This CDR3 reads CASSSGTSGVQETQYF. The CDR3 region has the DNA TGTGCCAGCAGTTCGGGGACTAGCGGGGTCCAAGAGACCCAGTACTTC. Complete variable domain (other parts from reference TRBV11-2 and TRBJ2-5): EAGVAQSPRYKIIEKRQSVAFWCNPISGHATLYWYQQILGQGPKLLIQFQNNGVVDDSQLPKDRFSAERLKGVDSTLKIQPAKLEDSAVYLCASSSGTSGVQETQYFGPGTRLLVL.

The chain is built from TRBV6-5 and TRBJ1-2, with D hard to call. This CDR3 spans 13 amino acids. CDR1 is MNHEY and CDR2 is SVGAGI in the germline V gene. V was shortened by 7 bases and J by 2 bases, with 11 bases between the two germline ends. CDR3 nucleotides: TGTGCCAGCACCCCCACGGGGAACTATGGCTACACCTTC. The encoded protein is CASTPTGNYGYTF.

The chain links TRBV6-6 to TRBJ2-7; D unresolved. V was pared by 7 bases and J by 3 bases, with 16 bases between. CDR1 MNHNY and CDR2 SVGAGI come from the germline V gene (reference sequence). There are 14 residues in the CDR3. DNA of the CDR3: TGTGCCAGCACCCTCTCCTCTACCATCTACGAGCAGTACTTC. This gives the protein CASTLSSTIYEQYF.

The CDR3 spells CASSHRPRGANTDTQYF. CDR3 nucleotide sequence: TGTGCCAGCAGCCATAGGCCGCGGGGGGCAAACACAGATACGCAGTATTTT. V gene TRBV7-2 combines with J gene TRBJ2-3, with 8 bases that match TRBD2. Trimming cost V 5 bases and J 2 bases; bases outside gene matches: 12. The length of the CDR3 is 17 residues. The germline V gene encodes CDR1 SGHTA and CDR2 FQGNSA.

The chain employs TRBV28 and TRBJ2-7; 7 bases map to TRBD1. From germline, CDR1 is MDHEN and CDR2 SYDVKM. Trimming at V came to 6 bases and at J to 5 bases, leaving 10 bases not matched to a gene. The CDR3 is 14 residues long. CDR3 in DNA: TGTGCCAGCAGGCCGGGACAGTCGGAAAACGAGCAGTACTTC. This sequence encodes CASRPGQSENEQYF.

This chain connects TRBV28 to TRBJ2-1, with D perhaps matching TRBD2 (5 bases). The CDR3 contains 13 residues. Per germline, CDR1 MDHEN and CDR2 SYDVKM. The V gene lost 6 bases and the J gene lost 4 bases, with 10 bases spanning the gap. CDR3 bases: TGTGCCAGCAGGGTGGAGGTTTACAATGAGCAGTTCTTC. Protein sequence: CASRVEVYNEQFF.

This chain links TRBV12-3 or TRBV12-4 with TRBJ1-2, with TRBD1 matching over 7 bases. There are 13 residues in the CDR3. Trimming removed 6 bases from V and 1 base from J; junction bases left unmatched: 2. CDR3 sequence reads: CASSNRGNYGYTF. In DNA form, the CDR3 reads TGTGCCAGCAGCAACAGGGGTAACTATGGCTACACCTTC.

The V call is TRBV9, the J call TRBJ2-1; 9 bases line up with TRBD2. Trimming cost V 0 bases and J 4 bases; bases outside gene matches: 5. Looked up from germline, CDR1 is SGDLS and CDR2 is YYNGEE. CDR3 length: 16 amino acids. CDR3: CASSVGGSGGYNEQFF. The CDR3 DNA reads as TGTGCCAGCAGCGTAGGAGGGAGCGGGGGGTACAATGAGCAGTTCTTC.

This clone was seen only a few times. The rearrangement uses TRBV19 and TRBJ1-1; 8 bases are a match to TRBD1. CDR1 and CDR2 (germline): LNHDA, SQIVND (reference sequence). Germline trimming cut 3 bases from V and 1 base from J; bases unmatched to any gene: 1. The CDR3 extends over 14 amino acids. Here the CDR3 reads CASSIGTGNTEAFF. CDR3 DNA sequence: TGTGCCAGTAGTATCGGGACAGGGAACACTGAAGCTTTCTTT.

The V gene is TRBV27, the J gene TRBJ1-2, with TRBD1 matching 7 bases. The CDR3 runs 15 residues. Germline V CDR1 and CDR2: MNHEY, SMNVEV (reference sequence). V was clipped by 5 bases and J by 3 bases; unmatched bases: 9. The CDR3 spells CASSQRTGSHYGYTF. The CDR3 nucleotides are TGTGCCAGCAGTCAACGGACAGGATCCCACTATGGCTACACCTTC.

This clone appeared a single time. The chain employs TRBV28 and TRBJ2-7; D unresolved. This CDR3 has 12 residues. CDR1 is MDHEN, CDR2 SYDVKM, per germline. The V end was cut by 6 bases, the J end by 6 bases, with 12 bases between. The CDR3 region has the DNA TGTGCCAGCAGCCTTCTCGGGTTCGAGCAGTACTTC. Translated: CASSLLGFEQYF.

DNA of the CDR3: TGTGCCAGCAGTTACTCAGGGTGGGGGGACGGAAACACCATATATTTT. Amino acids: CASSYSGWGDGNTIYF. This chain connects TRBV6-5 to TRBJ1-3, with a possible D match to TRBD1 (5 bases). CDR3 length: 16 amino acids. Trimming pared 0 bases from V and 4 bases from J, leaving 13 bases between. The germline CDR1 and CDR2 sequences are MNHEY and SVGAGI.

This sequence joins TRBV9 and TRBJ2-4; D may be TRBD1 (6 bases). Germline V CDR1 and CDR2: SGDLS, YYNGEE. CDR3 length: 14 residues. The germline V and J ends were trimmed by 3 bases and 6 bases, with 13 bases remaining between them. The CDR3 region has the DNA TGTGCCAGCAGCGCCGGGACACCTAGAAACATTCAGTACTTC. Translating it yields CASSAGTPRNIQYF.

The gene calls are TRBV28 and TRBJ1-2; D call uncertain. V was trimmed by 2 bases and J by 2 bases, leaving 3 bases between them. The germline V gene encodes CDR1 MDHEN and CDR2 SYDVKM. The CDR3 spans 12 residues. Here the CDR3 reads CASSLGNYGYTF. The CDR3 region has the DNA TGTGCCAGCAGTTTAGGCAACTATGGCTACACCTTC.

The V and J genes are TRBV2 and TRBJ1-5, with D uncertain. Looked up from germline, CDR1 is SNHLY and CDR2 is FYNNEI. Trimming cost V 6 bases and J 2 bases, with 11 bases left between them. This CDR3 comprises 14 residues. The CDR3 DNA follows: TGTGCCAGCAGCTACAGTTTTGGCAATCAGCCCCAGCATTTT. This codes for CASSYSFGNQPQHF.

The V call is TRBV30, the J call TRBJ1-1, with D maybe TRBD1 (6 bases). V gave up 2 bases and J gave up 4 bases, with 26 bases separating them. Germline V gives CDR1 GTSNPN, CDR2 SVGIG (reference sequence). This CDR3 has 18 amino acids. The DNA of the CDR3 is TGTGCCTGGAGTCCCCCGGGGGGGCGTCCGTCTTTAATCACTGAAGCTTTCTTT. Translating it yields CAWSPPGGRPSLITEAFF.

V gene TRBV5-1 combines with J gene TRBJ1-2; TRBD1 might be the D (6 bases). Per the germline V gene, CDR1 is SGHRS and CDR2 is YFSETQ. Trimming removed 4 bases at V and 4 bases at J, with 17 bases between. CDR3 length: 15 amino acids. The CDR3 spells CASSASQGEGYGYTF. The CDR3 DNA reads as TGCGCCAGCAGCGCCTCACAGGGTGAGGGCTATGGCTACACCTTC. Variable domain in full (rest from reference TRBV5-1 and TRBJ1-2): KAGVTQTPRYLIKTRGQQVTLSCSPISGHRSVSWYQQTPGQGLQFLFEYFSETQRNKGNFPGRFSGRQFSNSRSEMNVSTLELGDSALYLCASSASQGEGYGYTFGSGTRLTVV.

The V gene is TRBV9, the J gene TRBJ2-1; 7 bases map to TRBD1. From germline, CDR1 is SGDLS and CDR2 YYNGEE. The CDR3 consists of 14 residues. The V segment lost 3 bases and the J segment 7 bases; nucleotides outside the gene matches: 7. In nucleotides, the CDR3 is TGTGCCAGCAGCGCCCTGACAGGGAAAAATGAGCAGTTCTTC. Amino acid sequence: CASSALTGKNEQFF.

The chain employs TRBV6-6 and TRBJ1-6; no clear D gene. Germline V gene data show CDR1 as MNHNY and CDR2 as SVGAGI (reference sequence). CDR3 length equals 13 residues. V lost 9 bases, J lost 2 bases, and 8 bases lay in between. DNA for the CDR3: TGTGCCAGATCAGAAACCTATAATTCACCCCTCCACTTT. This gives the protein CARSETYNSPLHF.

V and J are TRBV6-5 and TRBJ1-6; 8 bases are a match to TRBD1. Germline V CDR1 and CDR2: MNHEY, SVGAGI. Trimming removed 6 bases from V and 10 bases from J; junction bases left unmatched: 11. This CDR3 spans 15 amino acids. CDR3 sequence reads: CASRPTGARESPLHF. The CDR3 DNA is TGTGCCAGCAGACCGACAGGGGCGCGGGAGTCACCCCTCCACTTT.

Regarding this clone: The identical CDR3 is also encoded by other nucleotide sequences in the sample. This chain connects TRBV18 to TRBJ2-1; D is perhaps TRBD2 (5 bases). Germline V gene sequence: CDR1 KGHSH, CDR2 LQKENI. The CDR3 is 15 amino acids. Deletions cut 0 bases from V and 0 bases from J, with 6 bases between. The CDR3 spells CASSPPGSSYNEQFF. The CDR3 region has the DNA TGTGCCAGCTCACCACCAGGGAGCTCCTACAATGAGCAGTTCTTC. The complete variable domain, with remaining parts taken from reference TRBV18 and TRBJ2-1, reads NAGVMQNPRHLVRRRGQEARLRCSPMKGHSHVYWYRQLPEEGLKFMVYLQKENIIDESGMPKERFSAEFPKEGPSILRIQQVVRGDSAAYFCASSPPGSSYNEQFFGPGTRLTVL.

The gene calls are TRBV9 and TRBJ2-2, with a tentative D call TRBD2 (5 bases). Germline V lookup: CDR1 SGDLS, CDR2 YYNGEE. This CDR3 has 15 amino acids. V gave up 4 bases and J gave up 7 bases, with 17 bases separating them. CDR3 loop: CASSPVGSGFGELFF. The CDR3 coding sequence is TGTGCCAGCAGCCCGGTGGGGAGTGGATTCGGGGAGCTGTTTTTT. The variable domain in full, with the rest retrieved from reference TRBV9 and TRBJ2-2, is DSGVTQTPKHLITATGQRVTLRCSPRSGDLSVYWYQQSLDQGLQFLIQYYNGEERAKGNILERFSAQQFPDLHSELNLSSLELGDSALYFCASSPVGSGFGELFFGEGSRLTVL.

The gene calls are TRBV6-5 and TRBJ2-7; 9 nucleotides line up with TRBD2. CDR1 and CDR2 from the germline V gene are MNHEY and SVGAGI. Trimming removed 0 bases from V and 2 bases from J; junction bases left unmatched: 5. The CDR3 is 16 residues long. The DNA of the CDR3 is TGTGCCAGCAGTTACTCGACTAGCGGATTACCCTACGAGCAGTACTTC. Protein product: CASSYSTSGLPYEQYF.

This clone appeared once. This chain uses TRBV2 with TRBJ2-1; D ambiguous. V was pared by 4 bases and J by 13 bases, with 11 bases between. CDR3 length: 11 amino acids. The germline V gene has CDR1 SNHLY and CDR2 FYNNEI. The CDR3: CASSVVSLQFF. As DNA, the CDR3 is TGTGCCAGCAGTGTTGTCTCGTTACAGTTCTTC. Based on the CDR3 plus reference TRBV2 and TRBJ2-1, the full variable domain is EPEVTQTPSHQVTQMGQEVILRCVPISNHLYFYWYRQILGQKVEFLVSFYNNEISEKSEIFDDQFSVERPDGSNFTLKIRSTKLEDSAMYFCASSVVSLQFFGPGTRLTVL.

This sequence joins TRBV28 and TRBJ1-1; no reliable D call. This CDR3 region has 15 residues. Per the germline V gene, CDR1 is MDHEN and CDR2 is SYDVKM. V was clipped by 8 bases and J by 5 bases, with 21 bases between them. The CDR3 coding sequence is TGTGCCAGCTTCAACGACGATATGACTCGGACTGAAGCTTTCTTT. It codes for CASFNDDMTRTEAFF. Drawing the rest from reference TRBV28 and TRBJ1-1, the complete variable domain is DVKVTQSSRYLVKRTGEKVFLECVQDMDHENMFWYRQDPGLGLRLIYFSYDVKMKEKGDIPEGYSVSREKKERFSLILESASTNQTSMYLCASFNDDMTRTEAFFGQGTRLTVV.

The chain couples TRBV29-1 to TRBJ1-2; D is possibly TRBD1 (5 bases). This CDR3 is built from 14 residues. The V end was cut by 4 bases, the J end by 3 bases, with 15 bases between. Germline V gene lookup returns CDR1 SQVTM and CDR2 ANQGSEA. The CDR3 loop is CSVVFPGDYYGYTF. The CDR3, as DNA: TGCAGCGTTGTCTTTCCCGGGGACTACTATGGCTACACCTTC.

The chain carries TRBV19 and TRBJ1-2; D might be TRBD1 (6 bases). Trimming left V 10 bases short and J 8 bases short, with 23 bases between. This CDR3 contains 14 residues. Germline CDR1 reads LNHDA; CDR2 reads SQIVND (reference sequence). CDR3 DNA: TGTGCCACCGAGTCACAGGGTGAAAAGGGCGGCTACACCTTC. It yields the protein CATESQGEKGGYTF.